This TCR beta chain was sequenced during a study of PD-L1 blockade in urothelial cancer. Overall study context: Blood underwent analysis 3 weeks (second dose) and 6 weeks after treatment began. Reported median T cell count for blood samples was roughly 150,000.

Time point meaning: peripheral blood 6 weeks after treatment start. With 5 bases removed from V and 4 bases from J, the gap between germline ends came to 7 bases. Per germline, CDR1 WNHNN and CDR2 SYGVQD (reference sequence). The CDR3 totals 12 residues. Assay used: immunoSEQ multiplex PCR; TCRdb lists only in-frame clones, some missing. Among around 41,000 clones listed, around four fifths were seen once. The gene calls are TRBV10-1 and TRBJ2-3; no definite D call. The source was PBMCs, collected around atezolizumab (anti-PD-L1) treatment. The TCR originated in a man between 60 and 75 years old with urothelial cancer. The CDR3 is CASSQASDTQYF. CDR3 nucleotides: TGCGCCAGCAGTCAGGCGTCAGATACGCAGTATTTT.